This TCR beta chain appears in the sequencing data of a study of OX40 agonist ivuxolimab in advanced cancers. Study in general: At 0.01 to 10 mg/kg, ivuxolimab was administered intravenously to patients every 2 weeks.

Germline V gene lookup returns CDR1 SGHDT and CDR2 YYEEEE. The length of the CDR3 is 12 residues. The V end lost 4 bases, the J end lost 4 bases, and 9 bases lay between the germline ends. Measured with immunoSEQ multiplex PCR; TCRdb has only the in-frame clones, and not every one. In the table there are about 32,000 clones, around nine tenths of which are singletons. Notes on this clone: The antigen is undetermined.

Findings and limits, study-wide: Antigen specificity of clonally expanded peripheral T cells was not established. At 0.1 to 3.0 mg/kg, CD4+ and CD8+ blood T cells expanded clonally by week 6.

The source material was CD4+ or CD8+ T cells sorted from blood, sampled in a trial of the OX40 agonist ivuxolimab. The chain employs TRBV5-6 and TRBJ2-7; no firm D call. This receptor was identified in an adult with an advanced solid tumor such as melanoma, head and neck, liver or kidney cancer. The CDR3: CASSGLSYEQYF. CDR3 nucleotide sequence: TGTGCCAGCAGCGGGCTATCTTACGAGCAGTACTTC.